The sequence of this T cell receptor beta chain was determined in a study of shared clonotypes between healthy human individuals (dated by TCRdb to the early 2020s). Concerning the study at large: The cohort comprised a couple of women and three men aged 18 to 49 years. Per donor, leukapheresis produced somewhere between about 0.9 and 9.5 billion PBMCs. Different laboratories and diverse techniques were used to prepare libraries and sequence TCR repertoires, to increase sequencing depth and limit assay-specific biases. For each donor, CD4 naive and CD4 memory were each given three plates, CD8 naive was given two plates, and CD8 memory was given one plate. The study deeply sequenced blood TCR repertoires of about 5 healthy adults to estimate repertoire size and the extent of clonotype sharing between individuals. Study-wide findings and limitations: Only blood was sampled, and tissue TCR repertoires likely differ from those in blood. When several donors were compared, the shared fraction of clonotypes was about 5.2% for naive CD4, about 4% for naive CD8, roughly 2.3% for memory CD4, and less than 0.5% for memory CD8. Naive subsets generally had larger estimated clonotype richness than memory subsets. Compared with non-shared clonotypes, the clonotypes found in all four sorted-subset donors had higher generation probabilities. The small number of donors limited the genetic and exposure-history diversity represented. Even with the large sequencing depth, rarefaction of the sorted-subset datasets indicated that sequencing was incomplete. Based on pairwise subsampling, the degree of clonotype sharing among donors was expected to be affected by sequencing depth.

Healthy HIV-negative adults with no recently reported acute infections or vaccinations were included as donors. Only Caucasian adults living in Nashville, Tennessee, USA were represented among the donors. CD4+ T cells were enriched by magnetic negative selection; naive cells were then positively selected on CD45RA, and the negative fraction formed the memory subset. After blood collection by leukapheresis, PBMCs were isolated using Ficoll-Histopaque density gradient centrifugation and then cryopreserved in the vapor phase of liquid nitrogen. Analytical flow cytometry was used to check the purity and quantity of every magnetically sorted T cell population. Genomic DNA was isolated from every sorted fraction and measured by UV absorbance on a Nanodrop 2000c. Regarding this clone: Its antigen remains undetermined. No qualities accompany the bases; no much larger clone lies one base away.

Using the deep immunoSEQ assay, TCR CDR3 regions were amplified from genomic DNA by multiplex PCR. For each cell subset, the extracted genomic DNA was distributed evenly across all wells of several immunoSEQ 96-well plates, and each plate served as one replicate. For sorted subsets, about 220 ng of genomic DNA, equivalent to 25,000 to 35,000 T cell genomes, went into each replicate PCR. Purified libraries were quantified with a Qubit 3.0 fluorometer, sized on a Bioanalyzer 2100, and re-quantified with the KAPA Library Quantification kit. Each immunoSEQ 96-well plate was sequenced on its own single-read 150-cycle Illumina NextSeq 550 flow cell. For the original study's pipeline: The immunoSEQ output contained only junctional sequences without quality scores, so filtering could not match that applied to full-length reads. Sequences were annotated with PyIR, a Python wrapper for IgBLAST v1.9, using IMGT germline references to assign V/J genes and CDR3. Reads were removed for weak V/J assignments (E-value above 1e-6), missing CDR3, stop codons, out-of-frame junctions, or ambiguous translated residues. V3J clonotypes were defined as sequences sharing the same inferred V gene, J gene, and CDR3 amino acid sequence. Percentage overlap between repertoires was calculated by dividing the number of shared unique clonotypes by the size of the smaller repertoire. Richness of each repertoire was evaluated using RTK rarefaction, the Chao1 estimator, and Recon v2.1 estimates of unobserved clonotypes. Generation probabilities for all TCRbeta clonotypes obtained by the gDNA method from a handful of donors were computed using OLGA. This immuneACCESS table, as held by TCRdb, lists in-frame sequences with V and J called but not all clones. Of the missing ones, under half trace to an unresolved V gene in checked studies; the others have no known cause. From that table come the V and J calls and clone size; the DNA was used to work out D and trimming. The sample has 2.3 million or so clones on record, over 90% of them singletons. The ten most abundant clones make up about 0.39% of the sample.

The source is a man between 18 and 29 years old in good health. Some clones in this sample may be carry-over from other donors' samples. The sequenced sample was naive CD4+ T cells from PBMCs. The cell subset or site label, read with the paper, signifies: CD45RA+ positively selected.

The DNA is as follows: TGTGCCAGCTCACAAGCGGGGGTAGCGAATTACAATGAGCAGTTCTTC. Its protein reads: CASSQAGVANYNEQFF. Recombination connected TRBV18 to TRBJ2-1, with TRBD2 matching 8 junction bases. Trimming leaves V shorter by 4 bases and J shorter by 4 bases, with the junction holding 9 bases beyond the gene matches. According to the germline V gene, CDR1 reads KGHSH and CDR2 reads LQKENI. The CDR3 runs 16 amino acids, cysteine and phenylalanine included. The read is trimmed to its CDR3 DNA, 48 bases read in frame from base 1.